This TCR beta chain was identified in a study of cytomegalovirus exposure and HLA in healthy donors. Overall study findings and caveats: Per published accounts, TCR beta sequences correctly predicted the HLA-A and HLA-B alleles of most subjects. Researchers reported in a later analysis that a missense DCLRE1C variant was tied to TCR beta V- and J-gene trimming.

As for this clone: Its antigen is currently unknown.

In the PCR, 60 Vbeta and 13 Jbeta primers were used. Generated by immunoSEQ multiplex PCR, the TCRdb table keeps only in-frame clones and is missing some. The table records around 120,000 clones, around 80% of them present only once. The germline V and J ends were trimmed by 10 bases and 2 bases, with 18 bases remaining between them. CDR1 is ENHRY and CDR2 is SYGVKD in the germline V gene. There are 15 residues in the CDR3. The clonotype was recovered from a boy aged 2 to 10 in good health and CMV-seronegative. The chain combines TRBV10-3 with TRBJ2-1; D may be TRBD2 (7 bases). Sequencing used PBMCs. CDR3 bases: TGTGCCACCACAGGGACTACTGATGCCTACAATGAGCAGTTCTTC. Protein product: CATTGTTDAYNEQFF.